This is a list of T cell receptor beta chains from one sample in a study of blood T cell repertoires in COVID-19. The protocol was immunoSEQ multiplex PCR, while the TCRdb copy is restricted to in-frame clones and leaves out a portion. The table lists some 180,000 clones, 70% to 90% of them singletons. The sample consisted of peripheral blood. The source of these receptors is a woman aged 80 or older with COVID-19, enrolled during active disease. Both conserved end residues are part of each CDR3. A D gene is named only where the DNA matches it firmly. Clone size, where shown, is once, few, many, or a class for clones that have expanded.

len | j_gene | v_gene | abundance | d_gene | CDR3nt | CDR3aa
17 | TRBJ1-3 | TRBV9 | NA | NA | TGTGCCAGCAGCCGCATAGCACGGGGATTCTCTGGAAACACCATATATTTT | CASSRIARGFSGNTIYF
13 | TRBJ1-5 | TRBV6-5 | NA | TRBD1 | TGTGCCAGCGACCGGGACAGGGACCAGCCCCAGCATTTT | CASDRDRDQPQHF
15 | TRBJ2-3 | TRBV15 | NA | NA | TGTGCCACCAGCAGAGATCGGGGGTTCACAGATACGCAGTATTTT | CATSRDRGFTDTQYF
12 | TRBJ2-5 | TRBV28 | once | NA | TGTGCCAGCGAGGGCGGCGGGTGGGCCCAGTACTTC | CASEGGGWAQYF
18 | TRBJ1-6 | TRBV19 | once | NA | TGTGCCAGTAGGGACACGGGACTCGGGAGCTCCTATAATTCACCCCTCCACTTT | CASRDTGLGSSYNSPLHF
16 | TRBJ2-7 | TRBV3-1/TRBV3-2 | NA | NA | TGTGCCAGCAGCCTCACTACAGGACGGAGAACCTACGAGCAGTACTTC | CASSLTTGRRTYEQYF
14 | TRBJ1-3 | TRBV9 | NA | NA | TGTGCCAGCAGTCCCCTGGGGGGTGGAAACACCATATATTTT | CASSPLGGGNTIYF
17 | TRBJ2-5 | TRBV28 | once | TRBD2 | TGTGCCAGCAGTCTCCTGACTAGCGGGTCGTACCAAGAGACCCAGTACTTC | CASSLLTSGSYQETQYF
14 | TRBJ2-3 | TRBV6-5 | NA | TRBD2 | TGTGCCAGCGGGACTAGCGGGAGAACAGATACGCAGTATTTT | CASGTSGRTDTQYF
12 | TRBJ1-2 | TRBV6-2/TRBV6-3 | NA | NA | TGTGCCAGCAGTTACACAGGTGCGGGCTACACCTTC | CASSYTGAGYTF
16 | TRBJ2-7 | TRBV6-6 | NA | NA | TGTGCCAGCAGTTACCCCATGGGGGGAGTTAGTGACGAGCAGTACTTC | CASSYPMGGVSDEQYF
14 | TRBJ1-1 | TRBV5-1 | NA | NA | TGCGCCAGCAGCTCACAGGGACTGAACACTGAAGCTTTCTTT | CASSSQGLNTEAFF
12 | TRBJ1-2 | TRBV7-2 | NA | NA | TGTGCCAGCAGCATGGACAGCTATGGCTACACCTTC | CASSMDSYGYTF
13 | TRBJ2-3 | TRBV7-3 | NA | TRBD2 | TGTGCCAGCAGCAAGACTAGCATAGATACGCAGTATTTT | CASSKTSIDTQYF
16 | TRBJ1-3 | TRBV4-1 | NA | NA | TGCGCCAGCAGCCAATTATTGTCAGGGGCTGGAAACACCATATATTTT | CASSQLLSGAGNTIYF
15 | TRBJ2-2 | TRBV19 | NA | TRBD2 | TGTGCCAGTACCTTGACTAGCGGTGGGGCCGGGGAGCTGTTTTTT | CASTLTSGGAGELFF
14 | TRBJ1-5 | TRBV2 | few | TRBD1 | TGTGCCAGCAGTGAGACAGGGTATGGTGAGCCCCAGCATTTT | CASSETGYGEPQHF
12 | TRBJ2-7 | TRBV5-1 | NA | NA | TGCGCCAGCAGCGCGGGACAGTACGAGCAGTACTTC | CASSAGQYEQYF
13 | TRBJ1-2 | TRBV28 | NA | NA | TGTGCCAGCACCTCTAGCCCGGGGGGCGGCTACACCTTC | CASTSSPGGGYTF
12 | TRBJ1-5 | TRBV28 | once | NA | TGTGCCAGCAGTCCAGACAATCAGCCCCAGCATTTT | CASSPDNQPQHF
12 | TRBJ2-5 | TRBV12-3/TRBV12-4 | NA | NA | TGTGCCAGCAGCTTGGGGCGAGAGACCCAGTACTTC | CASSLGRETQYF
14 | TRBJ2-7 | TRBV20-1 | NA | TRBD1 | TGCAGTGCTAGTAACAGGGGGAGTTCCTACGAGCAGTACTTC | CSASNRGSSYEQYF
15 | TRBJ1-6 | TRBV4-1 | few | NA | TGCGCCAGCAGACCAATCGGGTCCTATAATTCACCCCTCCACTTT | CASRPIGSYNSPLHF
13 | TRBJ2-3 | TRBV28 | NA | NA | TGTGCCAGTCTGGAGGGTATTACAGATACGCAGTATTTT | CASLEGITDTQYF
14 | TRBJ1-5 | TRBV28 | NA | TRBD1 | TGTGCCAGCAGTTTGGTACAGGGGAGTCAGCCCCAGCATTTT | CASSLVQGSQPQHF
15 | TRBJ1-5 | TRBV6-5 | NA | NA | TGTGCCAGCAGCCCAATGGGGGGGGGCAATCAGCCCCAGCATTTT | CASSPMGGGNQPQHF
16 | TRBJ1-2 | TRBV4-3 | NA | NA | TGCGCCAGCAGCCAAGATGCCAGGGGCGGAGGATCCACCACCACCTTC | CASSQDARGGGSTTTF
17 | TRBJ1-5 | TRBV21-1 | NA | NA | TGTGCCAGCAGCAAAGGCCCTGACAGGGGGGGCAATCAGCCCCAGCATTTT | CASSKGPDRGGNQPQHF
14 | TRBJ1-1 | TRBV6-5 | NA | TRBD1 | TGTGCCAGCAAAAGACAGGGGGCGTACACTGAAGCTTTCTTT | CASKRQGAYTEAFF
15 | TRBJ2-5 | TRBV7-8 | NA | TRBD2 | TGTGCCAGCAGCTCCCAAAGCGGGAGTTCAGAGACCCAGTACTTC | CASSSQSGSSETQYF
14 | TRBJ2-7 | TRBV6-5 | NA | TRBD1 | TGTGCCAGCAGCCCCCGGACAGGGGGCAGCGAGCAGTACTTC | CASSPRTGGSEQYF
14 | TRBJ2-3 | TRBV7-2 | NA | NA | TGTGCCAGCAGCGGAGGGGGGGGAACAGATACGCAGTATTTT | CASSGGGGTDTQYF
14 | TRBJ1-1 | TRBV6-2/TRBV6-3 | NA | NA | TGTGCCAGCAGTTACTCGACCAGCGTCATTGAAGCTTTCTTT | CASSYSTSVIEAFF
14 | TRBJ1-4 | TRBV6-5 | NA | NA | TGTGCCAGCAGGAAGACAGGCGGTAATGAAAAACTGTTTTTT | CASRKTGGNEKLFF
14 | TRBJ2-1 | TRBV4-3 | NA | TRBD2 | TGCGCCAGCAGCCAAGGTCTAGCGGGAGTTGAGCAGTTCTTC | CASSQGLAGVEQFF
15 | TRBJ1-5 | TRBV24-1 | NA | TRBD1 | TGTGCCACCAGCCAGGGACAGGGGGGGACTCAGCCCCAGCATTTT | CATSQGQGGTQPQHF
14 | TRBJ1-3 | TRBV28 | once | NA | TGTGCCAGCAGTTTCCAGGGGTCTGGAAACACCATATATTTT | CASSFQGSGNTIYF
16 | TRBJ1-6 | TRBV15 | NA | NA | TGTGCCACCAGCAGAGGACCGCGGACTGACAATTCACCCCTCCACTTT | CATSRGPRTDNSPLHF
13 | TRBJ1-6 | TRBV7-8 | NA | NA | TGTGCCAGCAATGGGGCCCTCGATTCACCCCTCCACTTT | CASNGALDSPLHF
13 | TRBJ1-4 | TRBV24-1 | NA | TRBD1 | TGTGCCACCAGAGGGGACAGTAATGAAAAACTGTTTTTT | CATRGDSNEKLFF
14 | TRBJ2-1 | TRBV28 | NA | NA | TGTGCCAGCACTAAACTAACCTCCTACAATGAGCAGTTCTTC | CASTKLTSYNEQFF
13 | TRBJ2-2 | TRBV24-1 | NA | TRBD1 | TGTGCCACCAGTGACAGGGGGACGGGGGAGCTGTTTTTT | CATSDRGTGELFF
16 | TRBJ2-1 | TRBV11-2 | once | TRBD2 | TGTGCCAGCAGCTTAGATAATAGCGGGCGGCCAAATGAGCAGTTCTTC | CASSLDNSGRPNEQFF
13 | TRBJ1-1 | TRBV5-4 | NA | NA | TGTGCCAGCAGCGAGGCAAAGAACACTGAAGCTTTCTTT | CASSEAKNTEAFF
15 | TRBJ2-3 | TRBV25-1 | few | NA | TGTGCCAGCAGTGCTAGGACTGGGGGACAAGATACGCAGTATTTT | CASSARTGGQDTQYF
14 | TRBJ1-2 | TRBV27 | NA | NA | TGTGCCAGCAGTTCCCAAACAGGGAAGGATGGCTACACCTTC | CASSSQTGKDGYTF